These 28 T cell receptor beta chains were all obtained from the same sample, sequenced in a study of blood T cells in healthy people across ages. Combining a sample-barcoded 5' primer with a J-beta primer mix, a second PCR ran for about 6 to 12 cycles. TCRdb ran MiXCR on the 5' RACE reads and lists one entry per CDR3 protein. The sample shows around 800,000 distinct CDR3 sequences, approximately 59% of them seen only once. Sequencing input: blood. These receptors originate from a man younger than 40 in good health.

V gene TRBV28 combines with J gene TRBJ2-4; D remains unclear. The J call is doubtful: the DNA matches TRBJ2-5 better. The CDR3 totals 14 residues. In germline, CDR1 is MDHEN, CDR2 SYDVKM. The CDR3 DNA sequence: TGTGCCAGCAGTTTATCTCAGATCCAAGAGACCCAGTACTTC. Translated: CASSLSQIQETQYF.

V gene TRBV27 combines with J gene TRBJ2-5; 12 positions agree with TRBD1. The end of the DNA is better explained by TRBJ2-7, so the J call may be wrong. From germline, CDR1 is MNHEY and CDR2 SMNVEV (reference sequence). The CDR3 runs to 15 residues. Here the CDR3 reads CASSTLPGQGAEQYF. The CDR3 nucleotides are TGTGCCAGCAGCACCCTTCCGGGACAGGGGGCCGAGCAGTACTTC.

The rearrangement joins TRBV24-1 to TRBJ2-5; D is unresolved. Trimming pared 4 bases from V and 11 bases from J, leaving 10 bases between. The germline CDR1 and CDR2 sequences are KGHDR and SFDVKD. The CDR3 loop spans 11 amino acids. CDR3 sequence reads: CATSEDGEQYF. CDR3 DNA sequence: TGTGCCACCAGTGAGGACGGTGAGCAGTACTTC.

Only a few counts were recorded for this clonotype. The chain has TRBV28 and TRBJ2-5; 9 bases map to TRBD2. There are 18 residues in the CDR3. V shed 5 bases and J 1 base; nucleotides not matched to a gene: 14. The germline CDR1 and CDR2 sequences are MDHEN and SYDVKM. CDR3 region: CASSIPPGTSWAQETQYF. The CDR3 coding sequence is TGTGCCAGCAGTATCCCTCCCGGGACTAGCTGGGCCCAAGAGACCCAGTACTTC.

The chain has TRBV27 and TRBJ1-2, with 7 bases lining up with TRBD1. Germline CDR1 is MNHEY and CDR2 is SMNVEV (reference sequence). Trimming took 2 bases from V and 6 from J; bases not matched to a gene: 12. The CDR3 totals 16 residues. The DNA for the CDR3 is TGTGCCAGCAGTTTAAACCGACAGGGACGCCCGGATGGCTACACCTTC. It yields the protein CASSLNRQGRPDGYTF.

The chain is built from TRBV20-1 and TRBJ2-1, with D uncertain. Germline assignment: CDR1 DFQATT and CDR2 SNEGSKA (reference sequence). This CDR3 has 13 amino acids. V lost 6 bases and J 3 bases, leaving 12 bases between the germline ends. CDR3 sequence reads: CSALAGIYNEQFF. The CDR3 nucleotides are TGCAGTGCGCTGGCAGGAATCTACAATGAGCAGTTCTTC.

This rearrangement joins TRBV27 to TRBJ2-7; 8 nucleotides line up with TRBD1. This CDR3 spans 15 amino acids. Germline V gene data show CDR1 as MNHEY and CDR2 as SMNVEV (reference sequence). V lost 5 bases to trimming and J lost 3 bases; unmatched junction nucleotides: 9. CDR3 sequence: CASSLTPGTGYEQYF. DNA for the CDR3: TGTGCCAGCAGTCTCACCCCCGGGACAGGCTACGAGCAGTACTTC.

The chain is built from TRBV2 and TRBJ2-1; the D call may be TRBD1 or TRBD2 (6 bases each). This CDR3 has 16 residues. The germline gives CDR1 SNHLY, CDR2 FYNNEI. V lost 2 bases and J 0 bases, leaving 11 bases between the germline ends. DNA of the CDR3: TGTGCCAGCAGTGAACTAGGGGGGACCTCCTACAATGAGCAGTTCTTC. Translation gives CASSELGGTSYNEQFF.

This clonotype was detected only once. The V call is TRBV29-1, the J call TRBJ2-3; 8 bases align to TRBD2. The CDR3 spans 12 residues. V gave up 7 bases and J gave up 6 bases; unmatched junction bases: 6. Per the germline V gene, CDR1 is SQVTM and CDR2 is ANQGSEA. CDR3 residues: CSGGVAGDTQYF. In nucleotides, the CDR3 is TGCAGCGGGGGGGTAGCGGGGGATACGCAGTATTTT.

DNA of the CDR3: TGTGCCAGCAGTTTGTCGGGGGAGGGTCACTATGGCTACACCTTC. This encodes CASSLSGEGHYGYTF. This chain links TRBV12-3 or TRBV12-4 with TRBJ1-2; D might be TRBD1 (5 bases). V was clipped by 3 bases and J by 3 bases, with 14 bases between them. The CDR3 has 15 amino acids.

The chain combines TRBV30 with TRBJ2-4, with a possible D match to TRBD2 (6 bases). Germline loops: CDR1 GTSNPN, CDR2 SVGIG (reference sequence). This CDR3 comprises 14 residues. Trimming removed 4 bases from V and 9 bases from J, with 19 bases in between. The CDR3 reads CAWTPPAGYSIQYF. The CDR3 region has the DNA TGTGCCTGGACCCCACCGGCGGGGTATAGCATTCAGTACTTC.

The V call is TRBV29-1, the J call TRBJ2-7; 9 bases are a match to TRBD2. This CDR3 contains 18 residues. Trimming at V came to 1 base and at J to 10 bases, leaving 23 bases not matched to a gene. Germline loops: CDR1 SQVTM, CDR2 ANQGSEA. CDR3 coding DNA: TGCAGCGTTGAAGGTTGGGCTAGCGGGGCCTCCCGCTTTGGGGCCCAGTACTTC. Its translation: CSVEGWASGASRFGAQYF.

This clonotype was observed once. J is TRBJ2-5 and V is TRBV7-2; D is unclear. The CDR3 is made up of 15 amino acids. Trimming removed 1 base at V and 1 base at J, with 10 bases between. The germline CDR1 and CDR2 sequences are SGHTA and FQGNSA. The CDR3 nucleotides are TGTGCCAGCAGCTTAGTGGTGAGAAGCCAAGAGACCCAGTACTTC. Amino acids: CASSLVVRSQETQYF.

This clonotype has just a few counts. The chain couples TRBV18 to TRBJ2-5; TRBD2 aligns across 9 bases. Germline V CDR1 and CDR2: KGHSH, LQKENI. This CDR3 is 17 amino acids long. The junction had 5 bases not matched to a gene; V was cut back by 0 bases and J by 0 bases. The DNA for the CDR3 is TGTGCCAGCTCACCACCAGCGGGGGGATCGTACCAAGAGACCCAGTACTTC. This gives the protein CASSPPAGGSYQETQYF.

About this clonotype: This sequence may be a read error, since a much larger clone differs from it by one base. The chain couples TRBV29-1 to TRBJ1-1, with unresolved D. The CDR3 spans 12 residues. Per the germline V gene, CDR1 is SQVTM and CDR2 is ANQGSEA. The V end was cut by 4 bases, the J end by 0 bases, with 6 bases between. The CDR3 DNA is TGCAGCGTTGTACAGATGAACACTGAAGCTTTCTTT. Residues: CSVVQMNTEAFF. Drawing the rest from reference TRBV29-1 and TRBJ1-1, the complete variable domain is SAVISQKPSRDICQRGTSLTIQCQVDSQVTMMFWYRQQPGQSLTLIATANQGSEATYESGFVIDKFPISRPNLTFSTLTVSNMSPEDSSIYLCSVVQMNTEAFFGQGTRLTVV.

The CDR3 here is CASSSGGGELFF. CDR3 DNA: TGTGCCAGCAGTTCGGGAGGGGGGGAGCTGTTTTTT. This rearrangement joins TRBV7-2 to TRBJ2-2, with 8 bases matching TRBD2. This CDR3 is built from 12 residues. J was trimmed by 8 bases and V by 6 bases; bases with no gene match: 2. CDR1 SGHTA and CDR2 FQGNSA come from the germline V gene.

V gene TRBV9 combines with J gene TRBJ2-1, with TRBD2 matching 7 bases. The length of the CDR3 is 15 residues. V lost 4 bases to trimming and J lost 10 bases; unmatched junction nucleotides: 14. Germline values: CDR1 SGDLS, CDR2 YYNGEE. The CDR3 is CASSPRGGGSAEQFF. CDR3 nucleotide sequence: TGTGCCAGCAGCCCGAGGGGCGGGGGTTCCGCGGAGCAGTTCTTC.

This clonotype was seen a single time. The CDR3 region has the DNA TGTGCCAGCAGCCAAGGGGGGGCACGCTCTGGGGCCAACGTCCTGACTTTC. It encodes CASSQGGARSGANVLTF. The chain uses TRBV16 and TRBJ2-6, with a weak D call TRBD2 (7 bases). V lost 2 bases to trimming and J lost 0 bases, with 11 bases between them. The CDR3 contains 17 residues. Germline V CDR1 and CDR2: KGHSY, FQNENV.

This chain uses TRBV9 with TRBJ2-4; TRBD1 matches 8 bases. The last part of the DNA fits TRBJ2-7 better; the J call may be wrong. CDR3 length equals 14 residues. Germline V gene lookup returns CDR1 SGDLS and CDR2 YYNGEE. The CDR3 region has the DNA TGTGCCAGCAGCCCAGAGACAGGGACAGGCGAGCAGTACTTC. It yields the protein CASSPETGTGEQYF.

The chain uses TRBV27 and TRBJ2-1, with D maybe TRBD1 (6 bases). Germline V gives CDR1 MNHEY, CDR2 SMNVEV (reference sequence). V was trimmed by 4 bases and J by 9 bases, leaving 19 bases between them. The CDR3 spans 15 residues. As DNA, the CDR3 is TGTGCCAGCAGTTGGGGGATTAACAGGGACACTGAGCAGTTCTTC. This sequence encodes CASSWGINRDTEQFF.

The chain couples TRBV7-9 to TRBJ2-6; 11 nucleotides agree with TRBD1. Germline V gene sequence: CDR1 SEHNR, CDR2 FQNEAQ (reference sequence). The trim removed 4 bases at V and 0 bases at J, leaving 8 bases unmatched. The CDR3 has 19 amino acids. The CDR3 DNA is TGTGCCAGCAGCTCAAATGAGGGGACAGGGGGCTCTGGGGCCAACGTCCTGACTTTC. It is translated as CASSSNEGTGGSGANVLTF.

This clonotype was detected ten times or more. The gene calls are TRBV9 and TRBJ2-1, with D perhaps TRBD2 (6 bases). The V end was cut by 1 base, the J end by 2 bases, with 10 bases between. The germline gives CDR1 SGDLS, CDR2 YYNGEE. This CDR3 spans 15 amino acids. The CDR3 is CASSVSGVPYNEQFF. In DNA, the CDR3 is TGTGCCAGCAGCGTATCGGGGGTACCCTACAATGAGCAGTTCTTC. The complete variable domain, with remaining parts taken from reference TRBV9 and TRBJ2-1, reads DSGVTQTPKHLITATGQRVTLRCSPRSGDLSVYWYQQSLDQGLQFLIQYYNGEERAKGNILERFSAQQFPDLHSELNLSSLELGDSALYFCASSVSGVPYNEQFFGPGTRLTVL.

The genes are TRBV4-1 and TRBJ2-1, with D possibly TRBD2 on 7 matching bases. The germline CDR1 and CDR2 sequences are MGHRA and YSYEKL. Between the trimmed V and J ends, which lost 0 bases and 7 bases, there was a span of 19 bases. This CDR3 has 17 amino acids. CDR3 nucleotide sequence: TGCGCCAGCAGCCAAGAATTTGGGGGGGGCCGTGTAAATGAGCAGTTCTTC. Encoded protein: CASSQEFGGGRVNEQFF.

The chain couples TRBV11-1 to TRBJ2-3; D may be TRBD2 (5 bases). Trimming left V 3 bases short and J 3 bases short, with 19 bases between. The CDR3 totals 17 residues. Per the germline V gene, CDR1 is SGHAT and CDR2 is FQDESV (reference sequence). The CDR3 nucleotides are TGTGCCAGCAGCTTGGTTGAGAGCAGGAGGAAGACAGATACGCAGTATTTT. This encodes CASSLVESRRKTDTQYF.

The chain links TRBV7-2 to TRBJ2-7; 12 bases are shared with TRBD2. Germline trimming cut 5 bases from V and 4 bases from J; bases unmatched to any gene: 9. The CDR3 contains 16 residues. From germline, CDR1 is SGHTA and CDR2 FQGNSA. The CDR3 protein is CASSPLTSGGKYEQYF. In nucleotides, the CDR3 is TGTGCCAGCAGCCCCTTGACTAGCGGGGGAAAATACGAGCAGTACTTC.

The CDR3, as DNA: TGTGCCAGCAGCCAAGAAACTGGGGCCAACGTCCTGACTTTC. This encodes CASSQETGANVLTF. The chain employs TRBV3-1 and TRBJ2-6; unclear D gene. The CDR3 spans 14 residues. The ends were cut back, 0 bases at V and 2 bases at J, with 2 bases in the middle. In germline, CDR1 is LGHDT, CDR2 YNNKEL (reference sequence).

The rearrangement joins TRBV6-5 to TRBJ2-5, with TRBD1 matching 8 bases. The V gene end was trimmed by 2 bases and the J gene end by 5 bases; junction bases not matched to a gene: 4. Germline lookup yields CDR1 MNHEY and CDR2 SVGAGI. CDR3 size: 14 residues. The CDR3 sequence is CASSYRDRGETQYF. DNA of the CDR3: TGTGCCAGCAGTTACCGCGACAGGGGCGAGACCCAGTACTTC.

The chain has TRBV3-1 and TRBJ2-7; D unresolved. The J call could be wrong; TRBJ2-5 is a better fit for the DNA end. Per the germline V gene, CDR1 is LGHDT and CDR2 is YNNKEL (reference sequence). This CDR3 has 15 amino acids. DNA of the CDR3: TGTGCCAGCGGTGACAATCGCCTAGTCGGGGAGACCCAGTACTTC. Amino acid sequence: CASGDNRLVGETQYF.